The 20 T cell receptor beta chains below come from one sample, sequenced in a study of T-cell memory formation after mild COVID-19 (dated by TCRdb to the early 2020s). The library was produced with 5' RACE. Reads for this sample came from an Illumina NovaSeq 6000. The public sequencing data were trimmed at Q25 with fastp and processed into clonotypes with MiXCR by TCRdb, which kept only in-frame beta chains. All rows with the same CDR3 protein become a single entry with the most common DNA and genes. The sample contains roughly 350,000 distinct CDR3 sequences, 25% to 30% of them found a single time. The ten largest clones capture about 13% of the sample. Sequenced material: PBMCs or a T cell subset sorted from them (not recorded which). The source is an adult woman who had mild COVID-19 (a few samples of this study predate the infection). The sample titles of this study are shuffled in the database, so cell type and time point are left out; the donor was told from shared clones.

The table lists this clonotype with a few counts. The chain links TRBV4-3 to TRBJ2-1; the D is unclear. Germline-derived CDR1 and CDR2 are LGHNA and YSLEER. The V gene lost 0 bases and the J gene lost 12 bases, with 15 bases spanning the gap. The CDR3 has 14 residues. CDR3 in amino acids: CASSQDIARPAQFF. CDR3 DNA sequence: TGCGCCAGCAGCCAAGATATCGCTAGACCCGCGCAGTTCTTC.

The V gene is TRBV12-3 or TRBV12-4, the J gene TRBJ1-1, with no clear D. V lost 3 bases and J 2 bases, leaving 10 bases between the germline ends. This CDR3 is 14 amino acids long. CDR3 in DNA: TGTGCCAGCAGTTTTTGGAGGGATAACACTGAAGCTTTCTTT. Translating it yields CASSFWRDNTEAFF.

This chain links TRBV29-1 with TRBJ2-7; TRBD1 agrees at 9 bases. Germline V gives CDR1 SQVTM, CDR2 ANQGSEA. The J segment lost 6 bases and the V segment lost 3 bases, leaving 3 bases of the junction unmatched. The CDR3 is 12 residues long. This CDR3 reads CSVDGDRAEQYF. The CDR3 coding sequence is TGCAGCGTTGATGGGGACAGGGCCGAGCAGTACTTC.

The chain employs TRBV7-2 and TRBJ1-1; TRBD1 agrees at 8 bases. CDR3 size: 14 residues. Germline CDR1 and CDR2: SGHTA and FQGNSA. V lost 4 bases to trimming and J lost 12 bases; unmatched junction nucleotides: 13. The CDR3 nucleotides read TGTGCCAGCAGCTCGGAACGGACAGGGATGACACCTTTCTTT. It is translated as CASSSERTGMTPFF.

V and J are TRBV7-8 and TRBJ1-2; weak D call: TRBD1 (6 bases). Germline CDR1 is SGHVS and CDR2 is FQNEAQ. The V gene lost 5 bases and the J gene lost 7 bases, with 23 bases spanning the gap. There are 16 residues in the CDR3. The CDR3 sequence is CASSTRGGRGQFGYTF. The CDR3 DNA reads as TGTGCCAGCAGCACCAGAGGGGGACGCGGGCAGTTTGGCTACACCTTC.

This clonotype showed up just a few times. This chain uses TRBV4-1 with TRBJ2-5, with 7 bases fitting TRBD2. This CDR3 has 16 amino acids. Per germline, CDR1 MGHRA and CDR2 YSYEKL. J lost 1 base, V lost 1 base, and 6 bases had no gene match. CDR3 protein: CASSQGGLAVQETQYF. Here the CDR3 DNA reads TGCGCCAGCAGCCAAGGCGGCCTAGCGGTCCAAGAGACCCAGTACTTC.

The DNA of the CDR3 is TGCGCCAGCAGCCCGGGGGTAGCGGGAGTCACAGATACGCAGTATTTT. It yields the protein CASSPGVAGVTDTQYF. The V call is TRBV4-3, the J call TRBJ2-3, with 9 bases identical to TRBD2. The V gene's germline CDR1 is LGHNA and CDR2 YSLEER. This CDR3 is built from 16 residues. V was pared by 4 bases and J by 2 bases, with 7 bases of the junction left unmatched.

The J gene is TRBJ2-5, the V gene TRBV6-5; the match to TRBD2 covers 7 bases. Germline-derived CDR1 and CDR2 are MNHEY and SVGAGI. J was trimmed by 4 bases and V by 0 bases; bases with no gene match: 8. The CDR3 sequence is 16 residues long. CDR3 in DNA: TGTGCCAGCAGTTACTCGATTGGAACGGGAGGAGAGACCCAGTACTTC. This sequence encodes CASSYSIGTGGETQYF.

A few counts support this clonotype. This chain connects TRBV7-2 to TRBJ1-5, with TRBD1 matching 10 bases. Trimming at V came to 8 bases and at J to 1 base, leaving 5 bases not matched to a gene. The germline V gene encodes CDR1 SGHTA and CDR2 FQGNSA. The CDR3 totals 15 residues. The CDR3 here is CASGQGVFSNQPQHF. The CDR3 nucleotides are TGTGCCAGCGGACAGGGGGTGTTCAGCAATCAGCCCCAGCATTTT.

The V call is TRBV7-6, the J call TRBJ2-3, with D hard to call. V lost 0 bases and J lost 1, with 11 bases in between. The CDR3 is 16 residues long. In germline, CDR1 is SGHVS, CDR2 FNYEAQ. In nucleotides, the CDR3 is TGTGCCAGCAGCTTAGCTTTTGGGATGGGCACAGATACGCAGTATTTT. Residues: CASSLAFGMGTDTQYF.

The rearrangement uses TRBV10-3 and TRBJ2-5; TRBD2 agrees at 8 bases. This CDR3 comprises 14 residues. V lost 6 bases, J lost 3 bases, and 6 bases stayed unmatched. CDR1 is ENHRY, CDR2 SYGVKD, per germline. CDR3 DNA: TGTGCCATCAGGCCCGAGGGACTAGAAGAGACCCAGTACTTC. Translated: CAIRPEGLEETQYF.

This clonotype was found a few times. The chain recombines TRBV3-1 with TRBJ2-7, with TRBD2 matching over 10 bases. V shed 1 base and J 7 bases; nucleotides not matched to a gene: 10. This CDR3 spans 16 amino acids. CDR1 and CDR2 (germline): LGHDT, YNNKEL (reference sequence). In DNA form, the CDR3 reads TGTGCCAGCAGCCAAGGGACTAGCGGCAGGCTCTGGGAGCAGTACTTC. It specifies CASSQGTSGRLWEQYF.

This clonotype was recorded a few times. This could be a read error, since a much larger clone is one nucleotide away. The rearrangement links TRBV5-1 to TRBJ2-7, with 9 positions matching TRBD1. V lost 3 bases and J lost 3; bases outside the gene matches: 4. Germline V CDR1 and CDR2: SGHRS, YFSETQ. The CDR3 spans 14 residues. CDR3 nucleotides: TGCGCCAGCAGCTCGGGACAGGGCGGCTACGAGCAGTACTTC. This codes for CASSSGQGGYEQYF.

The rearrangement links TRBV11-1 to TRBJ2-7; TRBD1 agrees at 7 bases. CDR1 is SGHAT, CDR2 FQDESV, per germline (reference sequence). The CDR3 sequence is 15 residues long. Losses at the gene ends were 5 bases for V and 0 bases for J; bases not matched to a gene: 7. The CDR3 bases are TGTGCCAGCAGCCCCAGACAGGGTTTCTCCTACGAGCAGTACTTC. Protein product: CASSPRQGFSYEQYF.

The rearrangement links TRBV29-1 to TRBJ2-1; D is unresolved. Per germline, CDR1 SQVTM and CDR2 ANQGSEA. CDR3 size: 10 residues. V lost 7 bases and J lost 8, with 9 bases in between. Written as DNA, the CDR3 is TGCAGCGCCGCCCTGGATGAGCAGTTCTTC. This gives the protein CSAALDEQFF.

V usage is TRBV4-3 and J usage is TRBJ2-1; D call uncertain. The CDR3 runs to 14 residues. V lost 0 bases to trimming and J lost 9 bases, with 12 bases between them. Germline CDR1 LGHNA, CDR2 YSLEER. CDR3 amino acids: CASSQDNSAREQFF. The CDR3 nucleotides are TGCGCCAGCAGCCAAGATAATTCGGCTCGTGAGCAGTTCTTC.

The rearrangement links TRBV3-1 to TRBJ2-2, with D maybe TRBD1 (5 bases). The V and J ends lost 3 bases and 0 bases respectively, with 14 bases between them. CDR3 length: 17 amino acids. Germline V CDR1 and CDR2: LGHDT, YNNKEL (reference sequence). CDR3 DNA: TGTGCCAGCAGCCAGGTATTGGGGCGGTCGAACACCGGGGAGCTGTTTTTT. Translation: CASSQVLGRSNTGELFF.

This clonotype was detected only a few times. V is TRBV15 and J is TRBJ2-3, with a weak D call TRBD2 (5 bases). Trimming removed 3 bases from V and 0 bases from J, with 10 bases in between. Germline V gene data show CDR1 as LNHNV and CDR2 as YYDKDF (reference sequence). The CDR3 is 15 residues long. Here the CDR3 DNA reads TGTGCCACCAGCAGTCATCCGGGGAGCACAGATACGCAGTATTTT. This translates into CATSSHPGSTDTQYF.

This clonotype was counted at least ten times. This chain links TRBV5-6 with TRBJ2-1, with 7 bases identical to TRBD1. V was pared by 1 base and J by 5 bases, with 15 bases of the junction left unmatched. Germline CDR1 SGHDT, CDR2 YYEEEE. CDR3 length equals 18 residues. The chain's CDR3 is CASSLTHSSDRRNNEQFF. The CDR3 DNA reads TGTGCCAGCAGCTTGACCCACTCGTCGGACAGGAGAAACAATGAGCAGTTCTTC.

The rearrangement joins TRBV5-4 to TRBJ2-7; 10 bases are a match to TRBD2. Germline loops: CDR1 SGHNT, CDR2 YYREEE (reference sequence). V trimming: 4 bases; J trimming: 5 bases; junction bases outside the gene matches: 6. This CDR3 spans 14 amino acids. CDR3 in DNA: TGTGCCAGCAGCCCTAGCGGGAGTTCGAACGAGCAGTACTTC. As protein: CASSPSGSSNEQYF.